Presented here are 19 T cell receptor beta chains from one specimen sequenced in a study of identifying expanded T cells in peripheral blood. Assay: immunoSEQ multiplex PCR; the TCRdb copy retains only in-frame clones and omits some. The repertoire includes more than 80,000 clones, more than 70% of them detected once, and about 4% sits in the top ten. Sequenced sample: blood. The receptors originated from a person aged 18 to 75 in good health.

The gene calls are TRBV5-6 and TRBJ2-7, with a possible D match to TRBD1 (5 bases). V was shortened by 5 bases and J by 2 bases, with 14 bases between the two germline ends. CDR3 length: 14 amino acids. Germline-derived CDR1 and CDR2 are SGHDT and YYEEEE. The CDR3 DNA reads as TGTGCCAGCAGGTACACCTTAGGGGCCTACGAGCAGTACTTC. It yields the protein CASRYTLGAYEQYF.

The CDR3 loop reads CASTPAGAAGYTF. The CDR3 coding sequence is TGCGCCAGCACCCCCGCGGGGGCCGCTGGCTACACCTTC. The chain carries TRBV10-2 and TRBJ1-2; possible D gene TRBD1, 6 bases. The germline CDR1 and CDR2 sequences are WSHSY and SAAADI. The length of the CDR3 is 13 residues. Trimming pared 7 bases from V and 7 bases from J, leaving 16 bases between.

This clone was counted once. The chain links TRBV5-6 to TRBJ2-1; 9 nucleotides align to TRBD1. The CDR3 has 15 amino acids. V dropped 2 bases and J dropped 6; count of bases not matched to a gene: 6. The V gene's germline CDR1 is SGHDT and CDR2 YYEEEE. CDR3 region: CASSFRDREINEQFF. The DNA for the CDR3 is TGTGCCAGCAGCTTCCGGGACAGGGAAATCAATGAGCAGTTCTTC.

The chain employs TRBV19 and TRBJ1-5; unclear D gene. The V gene's germline CDR1 is LNHDA and CDR2 SQIVND (reference sequence). V lost 3 bases to trimming and J lost 1 base, with 4 bases between them. The CDR3 has 13 residues. The CDR3 DNA follows: TGTGCCAGTAGTATCCCGAGCAATCAGCCCCAGCATTTT. Amino acids: CASSIPSNQPQHF.

The J gene is TRBJ1-2, the V gene TRBV7-9; the D gene is possibly TRBD1 (5 bases). From germline, CDR1 is SEHNR and CDR2 FQNEAQ (reference sequence). This CDR3 is built from 12 residues. The V end was cut by 5 bases, the J end by 7 bases, with 11 bases between. In nucleotides, the CDR3 is TGTGCCAGCAGCCGGACATGGATTGGCTACACCTTC. It is translated as CASSRTWIGYTF.

The sample holds a few counts of this clone. The J gene is TRBJ2-7, the V gene TRBV4-1, with D tentatively TRBD2 (5 bases). V gave up 2 bases and J gave up 2 bases, with 19 bases separating them. The CDR3 runs 17 residues. Per the germline V gene, CDR1 is MGHRA and CDR2 is YSYEKL. This chain's CDR3 is CASSQPNEGRHTYEQYF. The DNA of the CDR3 is TGCGCCAGCAGCCAACCAAATGAGGGAAGACACACCTACGAGCAGTACTTC.

This chain links TRBV6-6 with TRBJ1-4; 8 bases line up with TRBD1. The germline V gene encodes CDR1 MNHNY and CDR2 SVGAGI (reference sequence). V trimming: 6 bases; J trimming: 3 bases; junction bases outside the gene matches: 3. This CDR3 contains 14 residues. This chain's CDR3 is CASREGQANEKLFF. As DNA, the CDR3 is TGTGCCAGCAGAGAGGGACAGGCTAATGAAAAACTGTTTTTT.

The rearrangement links TRBV7-2 to TRBJ2-5; D is ambiguous. The V end was cut by 7 bases, the J end by 1 base, with 13 bases between. Germline CDR1 SGHTA, CDR2 FQGNSA. The CDR3 totals 14 residues. CDR3 sequence reads: CASTPAWAQETQYF. CDR3 DNA sequence: TGTGCCAGCACCCCAGCCTGGGCCCAAGAGACCCAGTACTTC.

V gene TRBV18 combines with J gene TRBJ1-5; 8 bases are a match to TRBD1. Germline V gives CDR1 KGHSH, CDR2 LQKENI. The V gene end was trimmed by 6 bases and the J gene end by 4 bases; junction bases not matched to a gene: 5. The CDR3 length is 14 residues. The CDR3 nucleotides read TGTGCCAGCTCCCGGACAGGGAAAAATCAGCCCCAGCATTTT. This translates into CASSRTGKNQPQHF.

The chain combines TRBV14 with TRBJ2-1, with a tentative D call TRBD2 (5 bases). This CDR3 contains 14 residues. The V gene's germline CDR1 is SGHDN and CDR2 FVKESK. V was shortened by 4 bases and J by 6 bases, with 13 bases between the two germline ends. CDR3 protein: CASSPSSRGNEQFF. In DNA form, the CDR3 reads TGTGCCAGCAGCCCGAGCAGTCGGGGCAATGAGCAGTTCTTC.

This clone was seen once. V and J are TRBV13 and TRBJ2-7; a possible D gene is TRBD1 (6 bases). The length of the CDR3 is 13 residues. The V gene lost 9 bases and the J gene lost 0 bases, with 12 bases spanning the gap. CDR1 is PRHDT and CDR2 is FYEKMQ in the germline V gene (reference sequence). As DNA, the CDR3 is TGTGCCAGTACAGGGACGGGCTCCTACGAGCAGTACTTC. Translating gives CASTGTGSYEQYF.

The V and J genes are TRBV2 and TRBJ1-1; no clear D. Trimming took 2 bases from V and 1 from J, leaving 11 bases between them. The CDR3 spans 15 residues. Per germline, CDR1 SNHLY and CDR2 FYNNEI. The CDR3: CASSEQPLGNTEAFF. CDR3 nucleotides: TGTGCCAGCAGTGAACAGCCACTGGGGAACACTGAAGCTTTCTTT.

This chain links TRBV6-1 with TRBJ1-1, with D possibly TRBD1 on 6 matching bases. Trimming pared 4 bases from V and 4 bases from J, leaving 10 bases between. The V gene's germline CDR1 is MNHNS and CDR2 SASEGT. This CDR3 comprises 13 residues. The CDR3 sequence: CASSAKGGTEAFF. The DNA of the CDR3 is TGTGCCAGCAGTGCAAAGGGGGGCACTGAAGCTTTCTTT.

The chain has TRBV5-1 and TRBJ1-2, with D unclear. The CDR3 has 15 residues. V was pared by 0 bases and J by 2 bases, with 11 bases between. Per germline, CDR1 SGHRS and CDR2 YFSETQ. DNA of the CDR3: TGCGCCAGCAGCTTGGGGGCAGGAGAGAACTATGGCTACACCTTC. Protein sequence: CASSLGAGENYGYTF.

The chain has TRBV5-1 and TRBJ2-1; D is unclear. This CDR3 comprises 13 residues. V was trimmed by 0 bases and J by 5 bases, leaving 6 bases between them. Germline V gene data show CDR1 as SGHRS and CDR2 as YFSETQ. As DNA, the CDR3 is TGCGCCAGCAGCTTGGGACTGAACAATGAGCAGTTCTTC. It codes for CASSLGLNNEQFF.

The chain uses TRBV11-2 and TRBJ1-1; D unclear. The CDR3 is made up of 14 amino acids. The V and J ends lost 5 bases and 6 bases respectively, with 16 bases between them. The V gene's germline CDR1 is SGHAT and CDR2 FQNNGV. The CDR3 DNA follows: TGTGCCAGCAGCCTGTCCGGGATTCGCCCTGAAGCTTTCTTT. The encoded protein is CASSLSGIRPEAFF.

The CDR3 region has the DNA TGCGCCAGCAGCCCCGATCAGCGGGGAGAGACCCAGTACTTC. This encodes CASSPDQRGETQYF. The gene calls are TRBV10-1 and TRBJ2-5; 7 bases match TRBD2. Germline CDR1 reads WNHNN; CDR2 reads SYGVQD (reference sequence). CDR3 length: 14 residues. The J segment lost 4 bases and the V segment lost 6 bases, leaving 8 bases of the junction unmatched.

This sequence joins TRBV5-4 and TRBJ1-1; no reliable D call. Trimming removed 0 bases from V and 3 bases from J, with 9 bases in between. This CDR3 has 14 amino acids. Germline V gene data show CDR1 as SGHNT and CDR2 as YYREEE (reference sequence). CDR3 nucleotides: TGTGCCAGCAGCTTGGAGGTCGTAGACACTGAAGCTTTCTTT. Its protein product is CASSLEVVDTEAFF.

This clone appeared once. The chain links TRBV19 to TRBJ1-5; D perhaps matches TRBD1 (6 bases). There are 15 residues in the CDR3. From germline, CDR1 is LNHDA and CDR2 SQIVND (reference sequence). The ends were cut back, 7 bases at V and 3 bases at J, with 16 bases in the middle. CDR3: CASTPDRTPNQPQHF. The CDR3 DNA reads as TGTGCCAGTACCCCCGACAGGACTCCCAATCAGCCCCAGCATTTT.